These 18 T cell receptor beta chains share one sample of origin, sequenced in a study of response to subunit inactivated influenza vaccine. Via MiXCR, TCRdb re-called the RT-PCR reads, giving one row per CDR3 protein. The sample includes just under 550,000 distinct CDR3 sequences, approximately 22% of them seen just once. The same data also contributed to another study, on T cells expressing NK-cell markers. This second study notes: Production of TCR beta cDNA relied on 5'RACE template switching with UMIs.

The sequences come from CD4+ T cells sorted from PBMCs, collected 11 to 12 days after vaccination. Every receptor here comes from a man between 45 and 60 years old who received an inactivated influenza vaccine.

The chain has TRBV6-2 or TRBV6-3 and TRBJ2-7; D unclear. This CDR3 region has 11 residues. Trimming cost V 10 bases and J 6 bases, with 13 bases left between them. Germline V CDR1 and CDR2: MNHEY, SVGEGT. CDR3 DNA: TGTGCCACCGCTAGGCAAGCCGAGCAGTACTTC. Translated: CATARQAEQYF.

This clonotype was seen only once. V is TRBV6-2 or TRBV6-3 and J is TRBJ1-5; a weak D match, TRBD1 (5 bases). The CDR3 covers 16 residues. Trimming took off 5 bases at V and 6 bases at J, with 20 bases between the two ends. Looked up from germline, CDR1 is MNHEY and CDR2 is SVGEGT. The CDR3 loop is CASSPDWGTPFQPQHF. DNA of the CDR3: TGTGCCAGCAGTCCCGATTGGGGGACGCCTTTTCAGCCCCAGCATTTT.

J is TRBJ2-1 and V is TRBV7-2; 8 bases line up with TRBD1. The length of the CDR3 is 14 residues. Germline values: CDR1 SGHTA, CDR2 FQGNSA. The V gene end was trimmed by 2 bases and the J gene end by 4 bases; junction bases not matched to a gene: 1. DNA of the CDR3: TGTGCCAGCAGCTTAACAGGGGGATACAATGAGCAGTTCTTC. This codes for CASSLTGGYNEQFF.

The CDR3, as DNA: TGTGCCAGCAGTGGGGGGAGCGGGAGTAATACCGGGGAGCTGTTTTTT. Its translation is CASSGGSGSNTGELFF. The gene calls are TRBV2 and TRBJ2-2; TRBD2 matches at 8 bases. The trim removed 4 bases at V and 5 bases at J, leaving 9 bases unmatched. The CDR3 contains 16 residues. Germline lookup yields CDR1 SNHLY and CDR2 FYNNEI.

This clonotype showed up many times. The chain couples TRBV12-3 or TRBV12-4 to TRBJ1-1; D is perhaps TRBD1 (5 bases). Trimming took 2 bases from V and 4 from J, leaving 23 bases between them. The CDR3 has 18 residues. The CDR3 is CASSLRRTLNRPPTEAFF. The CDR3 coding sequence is TGTGCCAGCAGTTTACGACGGACATTGAACCGCCCGCCCACTGAAGCTTTCTTT.

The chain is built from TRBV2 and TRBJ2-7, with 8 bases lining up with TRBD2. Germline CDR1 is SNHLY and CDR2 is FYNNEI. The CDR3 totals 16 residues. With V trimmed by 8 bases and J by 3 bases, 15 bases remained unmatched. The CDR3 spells CASGLGLLAGNYEQYF. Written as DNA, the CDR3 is TGTGCCAGCGGACTAGGTCTTTTAGCGGGGAACTACGAGCAGTACTTC.

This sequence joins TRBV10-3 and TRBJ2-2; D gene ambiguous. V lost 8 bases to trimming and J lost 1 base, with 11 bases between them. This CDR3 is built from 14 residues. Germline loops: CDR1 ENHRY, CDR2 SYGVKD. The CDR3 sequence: CAIARSQNTGELFF. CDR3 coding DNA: TGTGCCATCGCCCGCAGTCAGAACACCGGGGAGCTGTTTTTT.

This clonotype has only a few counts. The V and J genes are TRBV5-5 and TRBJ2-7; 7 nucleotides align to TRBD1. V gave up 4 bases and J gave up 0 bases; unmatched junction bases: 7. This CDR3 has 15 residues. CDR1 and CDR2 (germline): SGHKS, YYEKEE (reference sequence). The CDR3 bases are TGTGCCAGCAGCGAAAGGGACAGAAGCTCCTACGAGCAGTACTTC. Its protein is CASSERDRSSYEQYF.

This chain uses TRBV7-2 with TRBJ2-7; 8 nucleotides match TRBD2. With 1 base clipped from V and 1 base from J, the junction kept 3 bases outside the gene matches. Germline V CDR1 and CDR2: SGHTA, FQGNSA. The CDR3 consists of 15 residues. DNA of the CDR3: TGTGCCAGCAGCTTAGTCGGCGGGGGGTCCTACGAGCAGTACTTC. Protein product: CASSLVGGGSYEQYF.

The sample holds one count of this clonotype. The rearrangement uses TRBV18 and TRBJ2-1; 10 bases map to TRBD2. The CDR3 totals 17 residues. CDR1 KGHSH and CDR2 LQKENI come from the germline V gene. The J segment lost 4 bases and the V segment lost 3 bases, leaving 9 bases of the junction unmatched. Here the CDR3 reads CASSPTGGAGGYNEQFF. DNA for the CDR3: TGTGCCAGCTCACCCACCGGAGGAGCGGGAGGGTACAATGAGCAGTTCTTC.

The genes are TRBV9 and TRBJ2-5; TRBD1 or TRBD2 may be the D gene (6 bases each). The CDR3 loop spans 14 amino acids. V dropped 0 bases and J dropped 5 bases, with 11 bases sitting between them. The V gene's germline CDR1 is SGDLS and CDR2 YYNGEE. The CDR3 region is CASSVGGAAETQYF. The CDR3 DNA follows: TGTGCCAGCAGCGTAGGGGGGGCTGCTGAGACCCAGTACTTC.

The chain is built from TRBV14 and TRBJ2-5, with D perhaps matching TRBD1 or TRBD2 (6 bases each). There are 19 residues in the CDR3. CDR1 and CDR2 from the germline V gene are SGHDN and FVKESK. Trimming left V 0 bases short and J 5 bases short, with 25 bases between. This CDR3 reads CASSQDPLGALGGRETQYF. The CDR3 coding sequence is TGTGCCAGCAGCCAAGATCCACTTGGGGCCCTCGGGGGCCGGGAGACCCAGTACTTC. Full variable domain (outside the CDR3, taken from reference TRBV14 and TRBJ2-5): EAGVTQFPSHSVIEKGQTVTLRCDPISGHDNLYWYRRVMGKEIKFLLHFVKESKQDESGMPNNRFLAERTGGTYSTLKVQPAELEDSGVYFCASSQDPLGALGGRETQYFGPGTRLLVL.

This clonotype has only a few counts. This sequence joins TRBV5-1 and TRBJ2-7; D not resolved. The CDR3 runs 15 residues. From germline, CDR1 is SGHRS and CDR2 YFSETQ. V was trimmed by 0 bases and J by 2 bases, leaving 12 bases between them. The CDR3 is CASSLGTESAYEQYF. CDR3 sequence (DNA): TGCGCCAGCAGCTTGGGCACAGAGAGCGCCTACGAGCAGTACTTC. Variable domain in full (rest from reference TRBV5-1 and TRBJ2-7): KAGVTQTPRYLIKTRGQQVTLSCSPISGHRSVSWYQQTPGQGLQFLFEYFSETQRNKGNFPGRFSGRQFSNSRSEMNVSTLELGDSALYLCASSLGTESAYEQYFGPGTRLTVT.

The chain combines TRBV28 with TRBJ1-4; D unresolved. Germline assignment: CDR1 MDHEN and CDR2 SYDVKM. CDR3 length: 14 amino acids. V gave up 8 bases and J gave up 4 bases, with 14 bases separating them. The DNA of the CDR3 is TGTGCCAGCTCGCATGGAAACTTTAATGAAAAACTGTTTTTT. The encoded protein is CASSHGNFNEKLFF.

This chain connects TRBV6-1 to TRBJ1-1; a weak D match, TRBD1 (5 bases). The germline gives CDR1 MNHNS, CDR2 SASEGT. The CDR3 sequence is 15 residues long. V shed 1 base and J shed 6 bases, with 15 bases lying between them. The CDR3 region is CASSEDGGYRPEAFF. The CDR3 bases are TGTGCCAGCAGTGAAGACGGGGGTTACCGGCCTGAAGCTTTCTTT.

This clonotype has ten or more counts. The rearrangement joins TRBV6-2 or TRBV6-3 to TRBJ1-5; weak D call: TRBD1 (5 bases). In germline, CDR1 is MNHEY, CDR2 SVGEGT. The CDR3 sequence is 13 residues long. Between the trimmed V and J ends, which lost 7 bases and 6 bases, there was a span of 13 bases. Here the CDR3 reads CASNDWGGQPQHF. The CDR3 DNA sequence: TGTGCCAGCAATGATTGGGGGGGTCAGCCCCAGCATTTT.

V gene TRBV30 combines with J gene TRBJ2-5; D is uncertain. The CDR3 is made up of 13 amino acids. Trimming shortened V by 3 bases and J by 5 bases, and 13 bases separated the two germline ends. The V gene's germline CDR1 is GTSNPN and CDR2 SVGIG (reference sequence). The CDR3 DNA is TGTGCCTGGAGCCCCGGCCCTCTGGAGACCCAGTACTTC. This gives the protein CAWSPGPLETQYF.

CDR3 protein: CASSPGPGLANNEQFF. The CDR3 coding sequence is TGTGCCAGCAGTCCCGGCCCGGGACTAGCAAACAATGAGCAGTTCTTC. The chain carries TRBV6-1 and TRBJ2-1; 9 bases line up with TRBD2. Germline CDR1 is MNHNS and CDR2 is SASEGT. With 5 bases clipped from V and 5 bases from J, the junction kept 10 bases outside the gene matches. CDR3 length: 16 amino acids.